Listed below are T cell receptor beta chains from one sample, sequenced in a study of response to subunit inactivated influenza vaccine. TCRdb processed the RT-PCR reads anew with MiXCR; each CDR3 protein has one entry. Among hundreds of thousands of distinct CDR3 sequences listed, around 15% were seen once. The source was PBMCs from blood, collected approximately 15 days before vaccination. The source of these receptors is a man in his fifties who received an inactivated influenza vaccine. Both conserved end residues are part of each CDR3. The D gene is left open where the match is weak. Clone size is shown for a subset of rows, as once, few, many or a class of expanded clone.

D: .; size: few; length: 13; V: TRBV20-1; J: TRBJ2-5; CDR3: CSARRRGEETQYF; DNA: TGCAGTGCTAGACGGAGGGGGGAAGAGACCCAGTACTTC
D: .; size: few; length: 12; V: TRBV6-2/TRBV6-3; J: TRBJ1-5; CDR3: CASSPSEEPQHF; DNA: TGTGCCAGCAGTCCGTCGGAAGAGCCCCAGCATTTT
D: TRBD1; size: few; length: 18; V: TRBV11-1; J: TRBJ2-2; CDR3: CASSSGGSGTINTGELFF; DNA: TGTGCCAGCAGCTCAGGGGGTTCCGGGACAATTAACACCGGGGAGCTGTTTTTT
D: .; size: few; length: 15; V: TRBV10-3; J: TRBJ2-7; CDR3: CAISDPHGGHDEQYF; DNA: TGTGCCATCAGTGATCCACATGGAGGGCATGACGAGCAGTACTTC
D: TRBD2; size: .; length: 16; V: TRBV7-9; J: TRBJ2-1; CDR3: CASTFEWGGPYNEQFF; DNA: TGTGCCAGCACCTTCGAATGGGGAGGGCCATACAATGAGCAGTTCTTC
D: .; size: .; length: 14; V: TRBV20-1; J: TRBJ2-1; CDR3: CSARGPLAYNEQFF; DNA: TGCAGTGCTAGGGGACCCCTTGCCTACAATGAGCAGTTCTTC
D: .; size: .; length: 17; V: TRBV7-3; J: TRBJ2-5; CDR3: CASRPLAGTGDQETQYF; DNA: TGTGCCAGCAGACCCTTAGCGGGGACAGGAGATCAAGAGACCCAGTACTTC
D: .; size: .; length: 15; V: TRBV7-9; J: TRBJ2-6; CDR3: CASSLGGIGANVLTF; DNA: TGTGCCAGCAGCCTAGGGGGGATTGGGGCCAACGTCCTGACTTTC
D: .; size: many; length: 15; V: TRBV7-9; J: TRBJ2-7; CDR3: CASRRGRGPLYEQYF; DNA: TGTGCCAGCAGACGAGGAAGGGGTCCCCTCTACGAGCAGTACTTC
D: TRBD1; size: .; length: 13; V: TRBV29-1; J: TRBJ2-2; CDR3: CSVRQGPAGELFF; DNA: TGCAGCGTGAGACAGGGACCCGCCGGGGAGCTGTTTTTT
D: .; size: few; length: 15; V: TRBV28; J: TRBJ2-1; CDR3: CASSLGGFRNNEQFF; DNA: TGTGCCAGCAGTTTAGGAGGGTTTAGGAACAATGAGCAGTTCTTC
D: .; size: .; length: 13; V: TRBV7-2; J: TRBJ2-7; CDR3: CASTYGLGGEQYF; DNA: TGTGCCAGCACCTATGGGCTTGGAGGGGAGCAGTACTTC
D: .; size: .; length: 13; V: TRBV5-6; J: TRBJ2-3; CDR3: CASSKTGPDTQYF; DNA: TGTGCCAGCAGCAAGACGGGACCAGATACGCAGTATTTT
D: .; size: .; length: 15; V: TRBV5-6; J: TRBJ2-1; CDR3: CASSGTEISYNEQFF; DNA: TGTGCCAGCAGCGGTACAGAGATCTCCTACAATGAGCAGTTCTTC
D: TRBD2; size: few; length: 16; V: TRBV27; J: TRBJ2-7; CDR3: CASSLSPSGSSYEQYF; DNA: TGTGCCAGCAGTTTATCTCCTAGCGGGAGCTCCTACGAGCAGTACTTC
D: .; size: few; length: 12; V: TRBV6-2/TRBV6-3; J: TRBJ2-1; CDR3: CASSNSRGEQFF; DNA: TGTGCCAGCAGCAACTCCAGAGGTGAGCAGTTCTTC
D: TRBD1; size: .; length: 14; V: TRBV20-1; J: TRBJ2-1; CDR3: CSATRDSFGNEQFF; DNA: TGCAGTGCTACCCGGGACAGCTTCGGCAATGAGCAGTTCTTC
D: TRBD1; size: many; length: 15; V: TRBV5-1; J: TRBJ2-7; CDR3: CASSLGGTAAYEQYF; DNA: TGCGCCAGCAGCTTGGGAGGGACAGCAGCCTACGAGCAGTACTTC
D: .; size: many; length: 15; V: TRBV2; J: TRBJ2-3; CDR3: CASSGLAISTDTQYF; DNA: TGTGCCAGCAGTGGTCTAGCGATCAGCACAGATACGCAGTATTTT
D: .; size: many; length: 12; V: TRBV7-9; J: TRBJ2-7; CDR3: CASTNDGYEQYF; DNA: TGTGCCAGCACCAACGATGGCTACGAGCAGTACTTC
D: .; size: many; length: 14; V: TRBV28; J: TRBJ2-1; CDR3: CASSEQGTYNEQFF; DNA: TGTGCCAGCAGTGAGCAGGGCACCTACAATGAGCAGTTCTTC
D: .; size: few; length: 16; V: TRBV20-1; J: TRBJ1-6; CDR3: CSARDLQGYYNSPLHF; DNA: TGCAGTGCTAGAGATCTTCAGGGCTACTATAATTCACCCCTCCACTTT
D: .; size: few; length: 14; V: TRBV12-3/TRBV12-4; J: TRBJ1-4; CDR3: CASTLTGGGEKLFF; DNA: TGTGCCAGCACCTTGACAGGAGGAGGCGAAAAACTGTTTTTT
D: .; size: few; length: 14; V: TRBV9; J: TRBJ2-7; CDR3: CASSTAGSSYEQYF; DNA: TGTGCCAGCAGCACCGCAGGTAGCTCCTACGAGCAGTACTTC
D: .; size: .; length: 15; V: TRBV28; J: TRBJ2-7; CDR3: CASSASGLHSYEQYF; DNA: TGTGCCAGCAGTGCATCGGGACTCCACTCCTACGAGCAGTACTTC
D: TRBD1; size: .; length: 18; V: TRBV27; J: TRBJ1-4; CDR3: CASSSRTGFGQTNEKLFF; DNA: TGTGCCAGCAGTTCACGGACAGGGTTTGGTCAAACTAATGAAAAACTGTTTTTT
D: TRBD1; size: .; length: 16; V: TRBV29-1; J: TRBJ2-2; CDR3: CSVRRDRGANTGELFF; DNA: TGCAGCGTTCGCCGGGACAGGGGGGCGAACACCGGGGAGCTGTTTTTT
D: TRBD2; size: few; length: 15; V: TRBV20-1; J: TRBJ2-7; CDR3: CSASPTSGVSYEQYF; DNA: TGCAGTGCTAGTCCCACTAGCGGGGTGTCCTACGAGCAGTACTTC
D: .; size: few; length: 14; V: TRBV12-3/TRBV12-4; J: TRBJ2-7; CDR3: CASSPGTLIYEQYF; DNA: TGTGCCAGCAGTCCCGGGACTCTGATCTACGAGCAGTACTTC
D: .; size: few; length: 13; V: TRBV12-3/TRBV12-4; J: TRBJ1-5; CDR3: CASATGNNQPQHF; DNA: TGTGCCAGCGCTACAGGGAACAATCAGCCCCAGCATTTT
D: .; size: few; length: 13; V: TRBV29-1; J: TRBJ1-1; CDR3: CSGRDLERTEAFF; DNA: TGCAGCGGCCGGGACCTCGAAAGGACTGAAGCTTTCTTT
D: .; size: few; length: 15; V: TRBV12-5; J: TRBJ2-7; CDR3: CASGLSLGKPYEQYF; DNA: TGTGCTAGTGGTTTGTCCTTAGGTAAACCCTACGAGCAGTACTTC
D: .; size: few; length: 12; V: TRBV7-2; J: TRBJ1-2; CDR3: CASSHTGEGYTF; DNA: TGTGCCAGCAGCCATACAGGTGAAGGCTACACCTTC
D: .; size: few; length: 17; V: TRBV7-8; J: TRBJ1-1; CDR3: CASSLGLGRRVDTEAFF; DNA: TGTGCCAGCAGCTTAGGGCTTGGTCGCAGGGTGGACACTGAAGCTTTCTTT
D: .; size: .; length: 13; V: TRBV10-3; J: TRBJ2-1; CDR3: CASSYRVGNEQFF; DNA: TGTGCCTCGTCATACAGGGTAGGCAATGAGCAGTTCTTC
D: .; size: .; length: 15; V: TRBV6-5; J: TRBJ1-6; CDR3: CASSYSLGKNSPLHF; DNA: TGTGCCAGCAGTTACAGTTTGGGTAAAAATTCACCCCTCCACTTT
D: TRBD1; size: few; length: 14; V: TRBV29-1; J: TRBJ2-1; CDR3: CSVRKDRGMNEQFF; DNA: TGCAGCGTTCGGAAGGACAGGGGGATGAATGAGCAGTTCTTC
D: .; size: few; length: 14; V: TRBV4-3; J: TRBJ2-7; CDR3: CASSQNQGGNEQYF; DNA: TGCGCCAGCAGCCAAAATCAGGGGGGCAACGAGCAGTACTTC
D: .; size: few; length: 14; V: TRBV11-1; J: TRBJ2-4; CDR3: CASRQADGKNIQYF; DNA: TGTGCCAGCAGACAAGCGGACGGCAAAAACATTCAGTACTTC
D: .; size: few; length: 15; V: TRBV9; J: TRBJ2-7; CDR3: CASSVGQSGSYEQYF; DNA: TGTGCCAGCAGCGTAGGCCAGAGCGGATCCTACGAGCAGTACTTC
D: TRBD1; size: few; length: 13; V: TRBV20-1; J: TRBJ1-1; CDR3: CSARQGGGTEAFF; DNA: TGCAGTGCTAGACAGGGGGGGGGCACTGAAGCTTTCTTT
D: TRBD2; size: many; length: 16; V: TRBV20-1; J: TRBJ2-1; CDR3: CSARDRAGAIYNEQFF; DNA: TGCAGTGCTAGAGATCGGGCGGGAGCGATTTACAATGAGCAGTTCTTC
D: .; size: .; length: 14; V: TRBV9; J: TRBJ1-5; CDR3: CASSATGNNQPQHF; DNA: TGTGCCAGCAGCGCCACAGGGAACAATCAGCCCCAGCATTTT
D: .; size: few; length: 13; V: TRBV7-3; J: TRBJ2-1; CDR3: CASSFSTNNEQFF; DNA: TGTGCCAGCAGCTTTTCTACGAACAATGAGCAGTTCTTC
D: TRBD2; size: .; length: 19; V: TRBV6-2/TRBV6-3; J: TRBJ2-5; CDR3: CASSYQQLLAGVGQETQYF; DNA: TGTGCCAGCAGTTACCAGCAGTTGCTAGCGGGGGTGGGGCAAGAGACCCAGTACTTC
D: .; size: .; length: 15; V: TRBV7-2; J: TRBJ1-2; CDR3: CASSPPPGQHHGYTF; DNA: TGTGCCAGCAGCCCTCCCCCAGGGCAGCATCATGGCTACACCTTC
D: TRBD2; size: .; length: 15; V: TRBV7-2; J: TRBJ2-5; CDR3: CASSLVTGTRETQYF; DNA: TGTGCCAGCAGCTTAGTCACCGGGACTAGAGAGACCCAGTACTTC
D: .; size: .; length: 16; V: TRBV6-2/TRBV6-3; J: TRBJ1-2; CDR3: CASSYSSESTNYGYTF; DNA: TGTGCCAGCAGTTACTCGTCGGAGTCAACTAACTATGGCTACACCTTC
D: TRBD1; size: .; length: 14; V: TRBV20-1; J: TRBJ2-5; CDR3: CSARTGLLSGTQYF; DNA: TGCAGTGCCCGGACAGGGCTTCTATCAGGGACCCAGTACTTC
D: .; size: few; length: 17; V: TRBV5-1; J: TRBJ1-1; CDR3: CASSLRGTHPTNTEAFF; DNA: TGCGCCAGCAGCTTGAGGGGGACGCACCCGACTAACACTGAAGCTTTCTTT